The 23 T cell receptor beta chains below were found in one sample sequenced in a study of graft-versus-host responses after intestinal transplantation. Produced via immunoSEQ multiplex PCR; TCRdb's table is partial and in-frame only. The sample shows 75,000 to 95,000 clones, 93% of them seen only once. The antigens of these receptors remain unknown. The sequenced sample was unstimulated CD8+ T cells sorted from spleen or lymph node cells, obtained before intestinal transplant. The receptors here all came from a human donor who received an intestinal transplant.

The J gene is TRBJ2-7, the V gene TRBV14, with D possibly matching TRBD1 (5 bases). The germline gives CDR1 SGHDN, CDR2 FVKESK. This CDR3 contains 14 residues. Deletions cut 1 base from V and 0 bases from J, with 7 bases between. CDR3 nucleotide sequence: TGTGCCAGCAGCCAAGGTCAGGGCTCCTACGAGCAGTACTTC. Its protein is CASSQGQGSYEQYF. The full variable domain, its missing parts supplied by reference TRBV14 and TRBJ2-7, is EAGVTQFPSHSVIEKGQTVTLRCDPISGHDNLYWYRRVMGKEIKFLLHFVKESKQDESGMPNNRFLAERTGGTYSTLKVQPAELEDSGVYFCASSQGQGSYEQYFGPGTRLTVT.

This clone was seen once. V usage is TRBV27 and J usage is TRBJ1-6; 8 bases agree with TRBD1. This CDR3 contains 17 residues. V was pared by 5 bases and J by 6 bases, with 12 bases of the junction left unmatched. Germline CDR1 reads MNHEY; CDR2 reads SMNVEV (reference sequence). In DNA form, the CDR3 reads TGTGCCAGCAGTGCTACCTATCCGGGACAGGTTAATTCACCCCTCCACTTT. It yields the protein CASSATYPGQVNSPLHF.

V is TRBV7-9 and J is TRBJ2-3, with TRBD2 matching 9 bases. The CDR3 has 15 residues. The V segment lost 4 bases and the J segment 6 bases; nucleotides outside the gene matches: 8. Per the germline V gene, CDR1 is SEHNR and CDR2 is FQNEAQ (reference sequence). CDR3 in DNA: TGTGCCAGCAGCTCGACTAGCGGCCCCCGGGATACGCAGTATTTT. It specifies CASSSTSGPRDTQYF.

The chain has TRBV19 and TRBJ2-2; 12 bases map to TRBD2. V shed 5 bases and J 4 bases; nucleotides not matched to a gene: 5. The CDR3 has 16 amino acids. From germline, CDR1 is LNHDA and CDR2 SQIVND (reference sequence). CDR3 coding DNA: TGTGCCAGTAGTCTAGCGGGGGGGCTATCCACCGGGGAGCTGTTTTTT. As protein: CASSLAGGLSTGELFF.

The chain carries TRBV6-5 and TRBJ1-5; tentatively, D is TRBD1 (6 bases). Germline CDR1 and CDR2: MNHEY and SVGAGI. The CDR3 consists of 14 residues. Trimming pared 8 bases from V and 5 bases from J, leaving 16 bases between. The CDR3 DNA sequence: TGTGCCAGCCGAAAACAGGGAATTGATCAGCCCCAGCATTTT. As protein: CASRKQGIDQPQHF.

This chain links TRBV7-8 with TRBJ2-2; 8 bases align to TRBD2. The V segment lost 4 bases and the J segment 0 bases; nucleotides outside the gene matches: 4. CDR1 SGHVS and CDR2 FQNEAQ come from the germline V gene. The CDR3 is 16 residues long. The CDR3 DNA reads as TGTGCCAGCAGCTCACGGGGGGGAACGAACACCGGGGAGCTGTTTTTT. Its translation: CASSSRGGTNTGELFF.

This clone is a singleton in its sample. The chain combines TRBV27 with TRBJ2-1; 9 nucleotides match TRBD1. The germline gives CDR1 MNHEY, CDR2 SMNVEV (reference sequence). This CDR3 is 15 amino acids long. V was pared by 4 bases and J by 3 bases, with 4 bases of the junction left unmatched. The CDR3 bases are TGTGCCAGCAGTTCACCGGGACAGGGCTACAATGAGCAGTTCTTC. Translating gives CASSSPGQGYNEQFF.

CDR3 sequence reads: CASSQIGLADYNEQFF. The CDR3, as DNA: TGCGCCAGCAGCCAAATCGGGCTAGCGGACTACAATGAGCAGTTCTTC. The chain uses TRBV4-3 and TRBJ2-1; 7 bases are a match to TRBD2. The junction had 7 bases not matched to a gene; V was cut back by 2 bases and J by 3 bases. CDR1 is LGHNA, CDR2 YSLEER, per germline. This CDR3 is 16 amino acids long.

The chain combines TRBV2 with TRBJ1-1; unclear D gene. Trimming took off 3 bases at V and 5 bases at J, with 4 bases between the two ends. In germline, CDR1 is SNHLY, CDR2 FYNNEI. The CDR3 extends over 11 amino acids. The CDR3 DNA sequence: TGTGCCAGCAGTGAGACAACTGAAGCTTTCTTT. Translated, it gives CASSETTEAFF.

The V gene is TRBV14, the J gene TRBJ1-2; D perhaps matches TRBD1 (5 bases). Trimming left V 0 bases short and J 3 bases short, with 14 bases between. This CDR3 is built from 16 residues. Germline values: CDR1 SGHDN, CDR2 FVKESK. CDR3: CASSQEMSRAHYGYTF. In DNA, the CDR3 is TGTGCCAGCAGCCAAGAGATGTCCAGGGCGCACTATGGCTACACCTTC.

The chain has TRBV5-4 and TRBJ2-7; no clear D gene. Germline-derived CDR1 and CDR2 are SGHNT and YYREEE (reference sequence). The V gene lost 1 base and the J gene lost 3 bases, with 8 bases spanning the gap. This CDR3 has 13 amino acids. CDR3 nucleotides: TGTGCCAGCAGCTTGACAAAGAACTACGAGCAGTACTTC. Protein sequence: CASSLTKNYEQYF.

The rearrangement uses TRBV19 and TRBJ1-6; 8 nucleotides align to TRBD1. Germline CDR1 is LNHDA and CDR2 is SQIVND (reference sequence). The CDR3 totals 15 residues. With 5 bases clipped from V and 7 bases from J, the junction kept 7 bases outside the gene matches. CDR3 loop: CASSWAGGANSPLHF. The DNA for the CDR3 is TGTGCCAGTAGTTGGGCAGGGGGCGCGAATTCACCCCTCCACTTT.

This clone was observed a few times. The CDR3 nucleotides read TGCGCCAGCAGCCAAGGGGCCCTAGGAGGACGCGAAAAACTGTTTTTT. It encodes CASSQGALGGREKLFF. This rearrangement joins TRBV4-3 to TRBJ1-4; D gene unclear. Trimming removed 1 base at V and 8 bases at J, with 17 bases between. This CDR3 region has 16 residues. The germline CDR1 and CDR2 sequences are LGHNA and YSLEER.

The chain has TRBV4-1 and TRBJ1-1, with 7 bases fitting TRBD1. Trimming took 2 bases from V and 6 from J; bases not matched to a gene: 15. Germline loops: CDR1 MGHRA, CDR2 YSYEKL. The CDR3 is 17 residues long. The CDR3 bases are TGCGCCAGCAGCCAATCGTTGCAGGGGGACCTTGGGGCTGAAGCTTTCTTT. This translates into CASSQSLQGDLGAEAFF.

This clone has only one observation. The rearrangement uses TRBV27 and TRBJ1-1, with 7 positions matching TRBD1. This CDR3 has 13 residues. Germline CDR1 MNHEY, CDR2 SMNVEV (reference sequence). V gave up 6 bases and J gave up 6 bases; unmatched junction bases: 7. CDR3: CASSPGQFAEAFF. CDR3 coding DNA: TGTGCCAGCAGCCCGGGACAGTTCGCTGAAGCTTTCTTT.

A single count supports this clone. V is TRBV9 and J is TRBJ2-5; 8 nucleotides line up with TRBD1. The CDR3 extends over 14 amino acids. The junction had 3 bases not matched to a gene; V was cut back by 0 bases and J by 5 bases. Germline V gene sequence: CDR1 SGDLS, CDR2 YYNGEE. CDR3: CASSVGTGWETQYF. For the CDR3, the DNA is TGTGCCAGCAGCGTAGGGACAGGGTGGGAGACCCAGTACTTC. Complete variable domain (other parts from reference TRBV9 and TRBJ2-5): DSGVTQTPKHLITATGQRVTLRCSPRSGDLSVYWYQQSLDQGLQFLIQYYNGEERAKGNILERFSAQQFPDLHSELNLSSLELGDSALYFCASSVGTGWETQYFGPGTRLLVL.

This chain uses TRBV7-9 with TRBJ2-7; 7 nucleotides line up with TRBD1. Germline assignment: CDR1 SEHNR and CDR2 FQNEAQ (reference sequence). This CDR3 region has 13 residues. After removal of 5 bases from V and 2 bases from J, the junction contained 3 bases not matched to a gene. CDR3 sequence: CASSGTVAYEQYF. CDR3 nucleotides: TGTGCCAGCAGCGGGACAGTTGCCTACGAGCAGTACTTC.

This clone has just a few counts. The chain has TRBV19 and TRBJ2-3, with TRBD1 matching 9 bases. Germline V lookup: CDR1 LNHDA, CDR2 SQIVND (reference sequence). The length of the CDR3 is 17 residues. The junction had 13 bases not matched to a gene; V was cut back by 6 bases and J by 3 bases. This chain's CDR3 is CASRGTPRDRETDTQYF. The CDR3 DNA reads TGTGCCAGTAGGGGTACCCCTAGGGACAGGGAGACAGATACGCAGTATTTT.

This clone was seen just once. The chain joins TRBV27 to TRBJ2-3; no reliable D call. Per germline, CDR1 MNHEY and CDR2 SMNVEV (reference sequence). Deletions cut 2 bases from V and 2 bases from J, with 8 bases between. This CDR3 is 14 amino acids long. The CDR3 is CASSLRSFTDTQYF. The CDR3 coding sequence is TGTGCCAGCAGTTTAAGAAGCTTCACAGATACGCAGTATTTT.

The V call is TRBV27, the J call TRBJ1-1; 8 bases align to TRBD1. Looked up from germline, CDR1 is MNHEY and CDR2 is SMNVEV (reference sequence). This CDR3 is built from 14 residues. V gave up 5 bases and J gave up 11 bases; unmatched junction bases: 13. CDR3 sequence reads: CASSLMTGAPGAFF. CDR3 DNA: TGTGCCAGCAGTCTCATGACAGGGGCCCCTGGGGCTTTCTTT.

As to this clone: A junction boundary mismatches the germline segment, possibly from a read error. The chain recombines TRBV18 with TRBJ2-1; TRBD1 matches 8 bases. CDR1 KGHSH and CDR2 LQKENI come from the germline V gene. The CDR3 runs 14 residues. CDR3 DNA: TGTGCCAGCACACCGGACAGGGCAGAGAATGAGCAGTTCTTC. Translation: CASTPDRAENEQFF.

The CDR3 protein is CAISEFGGGDNEQFF. CDR3 sequence (DNA): TGTGCCATCAGTGAGTTCGGGGGGGGAGACAATGAGCAGTTCTTC. This chain joins TRBV10-3 and TRBJ2-1, with TRBD2 matching over 8 bases. The junction had 4 bases not matched to a gene; V was cut back by 1 base and J by 5 bases. The CDR3 loop spans 15 amino acids. CDR1 and CDR2 (germline): ENHRY, SYGVKD.

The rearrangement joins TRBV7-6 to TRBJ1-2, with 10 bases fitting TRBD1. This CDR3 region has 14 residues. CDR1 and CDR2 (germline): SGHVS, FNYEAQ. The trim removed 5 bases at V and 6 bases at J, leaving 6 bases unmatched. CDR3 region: CASSLGTGEDGYTF. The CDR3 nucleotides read TGTGCCAGCAGCCTAGGGACAGGGGAGGATGGCTACACCTTC.